The rows below give T cell receptor beta chains drawn from one sample of a study of human T cells and chemical hapten exposure. TCRdb reprocessed the RACE reads via MiXCR and lists one record per CDR3 protein. This sample carries 45,000 or so distinct CDR3 sequences, 4.4% of them seen once, and the ten largest clones take about 6%. The sequenced sample was whole blood. Receptors were obtained from a human donor in good health. Some clones in this sample may be carry-over from other donors' samples. The CDR3 runs from the conserved cysteine through the conserved F or W. A D gene is named only where the DNA matches it firmly. Size values are once, few and many counts, or a class for expanded clones, and some rows have none.

j_call: TRBJ1-1
v_call: TRBV12-3/TRBV12-4
clone_size: medium-sized
d_call: .
cdr3_nt: TGTGCCAGCAGTTTAGGGGGGCAGGGACGGGAGTACACTGAAGCTTTCTTT
cdr3_aa: CASSLGGQGREYTEAFF

j_call: TRBJ1-1
v_call: TRBV20-1
clone_size: few
d_call: .
cdr3_nt: TGCAGTGCTAGAGAAAGGCGAAGGCGGGATGAAGCTTTCTTT
cdr3_aa: CSARERRRRDEAFF

j_call: TRBJ2-5
v_call: TRBV18
clone_size: .
d_call: .
cdr3_nt: TGTGCCAGCTCACCTCTCGACGGGACGGGCCATGGGGCCCAGTACTTC
cdr3_aa: CASSPLDGTGHGAQYF

j_call: TRBJ2-7
v_call: TRBV18
clone_size: many
d_call: TRBD1
cdr3_nt: TGTGCCAGCTCACCGGGACAGGGGGAAGCGTACTTC
cdr3_aa: CASSPGQGEAYF

j_call: TRBJ2-3
v_call: TRBV6-2/TRBV6-3
clone_size: many
d_call: TRBD2
cdr3_nt: TGTGCCAGCAGTCTACAGGGACTAGCGGGGGCGCAGTATTTT
cdr3_aa: CASSLQGLAGAQYF

j_call: TRBJ2-3
v_call: TRBV14
clone_size: few
d_call: TRBD2
cdr3_nt: TGTGCCAGCAGCCAGGAGCGGGGCAGTTTATATACGCAGTATTTT
cdr3_aa: CASSQERGSLYTQYF

j_call: TRBJ2-6
v_call: TRBV9
clone_size: few
d_call: TRBD1
cdr3_nt: TGTGCCAGCAGCGTAGATGGCAGGGGGTCTGGGGCCAACGTCCTGACTTTC
cdr3_aa: CASSVDGRGSGANVLTF

j_call: TRBJ1-3
v_call: TRBV14
clone_size: many
d_call: .
cdr3_nt: TGTGCCAGCAGCCAAGGGCTCTACACCATATATTTT
cdr3_aa: CASSQGLYTIYF

j_call: TRBJ1-1
v_call: TRBV5-6
clone_size: few
d_call: .
cdr3_nt: TGTGCCAGCAGACAAGACCTCACTGAAGCTTTCTTT
cdr3_aa: CASRQDLTEAFF

j_call: TRBJ2-1
v_call: TRBV15
clone_size: many
d_call: TRBD2
cdr3_nt: TGTGCCACCAGCAGAGAAGGGCCAGCGGGGGAGCAGTTCTTC
cdr3_aa: CATSREGPAGEQFF

j_call: TRBJ1-1
v_call: TRBV6-5
clone_size: few
d_call: .
cdr3_nt: TGTGCCAGCAGTTACAGGAGGTTCGGGGGTATCACTGAAGCTTTCTTT
cdr3_aa: CASSYRRFGGITEAFF

j_call: TRBJ1-2
v_call: TRBV5-1
clone_size: many
d_call: .
cdr3_nt: TGCGCCAGCAGCTTGGAAGGTAGATATGGCTACACCTTC
cdr3_aa: CASSLEGRYGYTF

j_call: TRBJ2-3
v_call: TRBV6-2/TRBV6-3
clone_size: .
d_call: .
cdr3_nt: TGTGCCAGCAGTTACGTTCCGGAAACAGATACGCAGTATTTT
cdr3_aa: CASSYVPETDTQYF

j_call: TRBJ1-1
v_call: TRBV6-2/TRBV6-3
clone_size: many
d_call: .
cdr3_nt: TGTGCCAGCAGTTTCTCAGGCTATGAAGCTTTCTTT
cdr3_aa: CASSFSGYEAFF